Below are 7 T cell receptor beta chains sequenced from a single sample in a study of blood T cell repertoires in COVID-19. Profiled with immunoSEQ multiplex PCR; TCRdb holds only in-frame clones, not every one. Found here are about 45,000 clones, 82% of them singletons; the top ten hold around an eighth. Sequencing input: peripheral blood. All receptors derive from a human donor in a cohort sampled during active COVID-19.

The chain joins TRBV14 to TRBJ1-2; a weak D match, TRBD1 (5 bases). Germline values: CDR1 SGHDN, CDR2 FVKESK. This CDR3 is built from 18 residues. V was clipped by 0 bases and J by 8 bases, with 25 bases between them. CDR3 bases: TGTGCCAGCAGCCAAGATCGGGGGGGTCTTTTATTACCATTCGGCTACACCTTC. Its translation is CASSQDRGGLLLPFGYTF. Supplemented by reference TRBV14 and TRBJ1-2, the full variable domain reads EAGVTQFPSHSVIEKGQTVTLRCDPISGHDNLYWYRRVMGKEIKFLLHFVKESKQDESGMPNNRFLAERTGGTYSTLKVQPAELEDSGVYFCASSQDRGGLLLPFGYTFGSGTRLTVV.

The V gene is TRBV11-3, the J gene TRBJ2-3; possibly TRBD2 for D (5 bases). This CDR3 spans 14 amino acids. V was trimmed by 5 bases and J by 0 bases, leaving 9 bases between them. CDR1 and CDR2 (germline): SGHNT, YENEEA. CDR3 residues: CASSPSGSTDTQYF. CDR3 nucleotide sequence: TGTGCCAGCAGCCCGAGCGGAAGCACAGATACGCAGTATTTT.

The chain links TRBV4-3 to TRBJ2-1; 8 nucleotides line up with TRBD1. V was pared by 1 base and J by 9 bases, with 11 bases of the junction left unmatched. CDR3 length: 16 residues. CDR1 is LGHNA, CDR2 YSLEER, per germline. The CDR3 sequence: CASSQAFRTGKSEQFF. In DNA form, the CDR3 reads TGCGCCAGCAGCCAAGCCTTCCGGACAGGGAAAAGTGAGCAGTTCTTC.

The rearrangement uses TRBV15 and TRBJ1-5; 8 bases agree with TRBD1. Germline CDR1 is LNHNV and CDR2 is YYDKDF (reference sequence). CDR3 length: 13 amino acids. Germline trimming cut 5 bases from V and 7 bases from J; bases unmatched to any gene: 4. The CDR3 protein is CATSGQGGQPQHF. The CDR3, as DNA: TGTGCCACCAGCGGACAGGGAGGACAGCCCCAGCATTTT.

This sequence joins TRBV2 and TRBJ2-7; D is unresolved. Between the trimmed V and J ends, which lost 8 bases and 7 bases, there was a span of 6 bases. The germline V gene has CDR1 SNHLY and CDR2 FYNNEI. This CDR3 region has 9 residues. The CDR3 DNA is TGTGCCAGCGAGGAAGAGCAGTACTTC. Protein: CASEEEQYF.

The V gene is TRBV30, the J gene TRBJ2-6, with D perhaps matching TRBD2 (5 bases). The length of the CDR3 is 18 residues. V lost 5 bases and J lost 2, with 22 bases in between. Per the germline V gene, CDR1 is GTSNPN and CDR2 is SVGIG (reference sequence). The CDR3 region has the DNA TGTGCCTGGGCCACGGGCCCCGGAGGTTATCCTGGGGCCAACGTCCTGACTTTC. Translation gives CAWATGPGGYPGANVLTF.

This chain joins TRBV24-1 and TRBJ2-5; TRBD1 agrees at 9 bases. The CDR3 runs to 16 residues. Germline V gives CDR1 KGHDR, CDR2 SFDVKD. Trimming took 4 bases from V and 2 from J; bases not matched to a gene: 7. The CDR3 DNA is TGTGCCACCAGTGAAGGGACAGGGCGCTCTCAAGAGACCCAGTACTTC. It is translated as CATSEGTGRSQETQYF.